These 25 T cell receptor beta chains share one sample of origin, sequenced in a study of STAT5B mutations in CD4+ large granular lymphocyte leukemia. Produced via immunoSEQ multiplex PCR; TCRdb's table is partial and in-frame only. The sample consists of tens of thousands of clones, 80% to 90% of them appearing once. The sequencing sample was made of CD4+ T cells from blood buffy coats. Every receptor here comes from a human donor in good health.

V usage is TRBV9 and J usage is TRBJ2-7; D uncertain. CDR3 length: 13 amino acids. Trimming shortened V by 1 base and J by 4 bases, and 9 bases separated the two germline ends. Germline CDR1 SGDLS, CDR2 YYNGEE. The CDR3 spells CASSVSLGYEQYF. As DNA, the CDR3 is TGTGCCAGCAGCGTATCTCTGGGGTACGAGCAGTACTTC. Complete variable domain (other parts from reference TRBV9 and TRBJ2-7): DSGVTQTPKHLITATGQRVTLRCSPRSGDLSVYWYQQSLDQGLQFLIQYYNGEERAKGNILERFSAQQFPDLHSELNLSSLELGDSALYFCASSVSLGYEQYFGPGTRLTVT.

The chain carries TRBV27 and TRBJ2-3; the D is unclear. Germline V gene data show CDR1 as MNHEY and CDR2 as SMNVEV (reference sequence). This CDR3 contains 13 residues. Trimming left V 3 bases short and J 2 bases short, with 6 bases between. Written as DNA, the CDR3 is TGTGCCAGCAGTTTCAGATTCACAGATACGCAGTATTTT. Its protein is CASSFRFTDTQYF.

The chain combines TRBV9 with TRBJ2-3, with a possible D match to TRBD2 (7 bases). Trimming left V 5 bases short and J 5 bases short, with 18 bases between. This CDR3 region has 15 residues. Germline lookup yields CDR1 SGDLS and CDR2 YYNGEE. Here the CDR3 DNA reads TGTGCCAGCAGTGTAAGGGGGGGGGAAGGAGATACGCAGTATTTT. Protein product: CASSVRGGEGDTQYF.

J is TRBJ1-2 and V is TRBV7-6; 10 bases align to TRBD1. Germline V CDR1 and CDR2: SGHVS, FNYEAQ. The trim removed 0 bases at V and 2 bases at J, leaving 6 bases unmatched. This CDR3 contains 17 residues. CDR3 protein: CASSLAFLGQGNYGYTF. The CDR3 DNA reads as TGTGCCAGCAGCTTAGCCTTTTTGGGACAGGGGAACTATGGCTACACCTTC. Using reference TRBV7-6 and TRBJ1-2 for the parts outside the CDR3, the full variable domain is GAGVSQSPRYKVTKRGQDVALRCDPISGHVSLYWYRQALGQGPEFLTYFNYEAQQDKSGLPNDRFSAERPEGSISTLTIQRTEQRDSAMYRCASSLAFLGQGNYGYTFGSGTRLTVV.

The chain has TRBV6-6 and TRBJ2-3; D gene ambiguous. The CDR3 has 13 residues. Per the germline V gene, CDR1 is MNHNY and CDR2 is SVGAGI (reference sequence). The V end lost 5 bases, the J end lost 4 bases, and 10 bases lay between the germline ends. The CDR3 nucleotides read TGTGCCAGCAGTAAAACTGCGCCAGATACGCAGTATTTT. Amino acids: CASSKTAPDTQYF.

The rearrangement uses TRBV2 and TRBJ2-5; D might be TRBD2 (6 bases). Per the germline V gene, CDR1 is SNHLY and CDR2 is FYNNEI. There are 15 residues in the CDR3. With 1 base removed from V and 4 bases from J, the gap between germline ends came to 13 bases. The CDR3 loop reads CASSEGGTVGETQYF. In DNA form, the CDR3 reads TGTGCCAGCAGTGAAGGCGGGACGGTGGGAGAGACCCAGTACTTC.

By frequency in the sample, this clone is medium-sized. The CDR3 spells CASSPTSGGSYEQYF. The CDR3, as DNA: TGTGCCAGCAGTCCCACTAGCGGGGGCTCCTACGAGCAGTACTTC. The gene calls are TRBV27 and TRBJ2-7, with 11 bases aligning to TRBD2. The CDR3 is 15 amino acids. The J segment lost 0 bases and the V segment lost 5 bases, leaving 3 bases of the junction unmatched. CDR1 and CDR2 from the germline V gene are MNHEY and SMNVEV (reference sequence).

The V call is TRBV30, the J call TRBJ1-5; TRBD1 matches at 9 bases. The germline CDR1 and CDR2 sequences are GTSNPN and SVGIG (reference sequence). V lost 0 bases, J lost 6 bases, and 9 bases stayed unmatched. The CDR3 totals 16 residues. CDR3 amino acids: CAWSVGTGSTSQPQHF. Here the CDR3 DNA reads TGTGCCTGGAGTGTAGGGACAGGGTCAACGTCTCAGCCCCAGCATTTT. The whole variable domain, filled in from reference TRBV30 and TRBJ1-5, reads SQTIHQWPATLVQPVGSPLSLECTVEGTSNPNLYWYRQAAGRGLQLLFYSVGIGQISSEVPQNLSASRPQDRQFILSSKKLLLSDSGFYLCAWSVGTGSTSQPQHFGDGTRLSIL.

This clone was observed once. The rearrangement links TRBV7-2 to TRBJ2-2; D remains unclear. From germline, CDR1 is SGHTA and CDR2 FQGNSA. This CDR3 region has 14 residues. Trimming shortened V by 3 bases and J by 1 base, and 6 bases separated the two germline ends. The CDR3 nucleotides are TGTGCCAGCAGCTTTGGTAGGAACACCGGGGAGCTGTTTTTT. As protein: CASSFGRNTGELFF.

V usage is TRBV25-1 and J usage is TRBJ2-1; possible D gene TRBD1, 6 bases. Trimming stripped 2 bases from V and 7 bases from J, with 18 bases between. The germline gives CDR1 MGHDK, CDR2 SYGVNS. There are 16 residues in the CDR3. The CDR3 reads CASSELKGRGQNEQFF. The CDR3 DNA follows: TGTGCCAGCAGTGAACTAAAAGGAAGGGGACAAAATGAGCAGTTCTTC.

The V call is TRBV10-2, the J call TRBJ2-7; 7 bases align to TRBD2. Germline assignment: CDR1 WSHSY and CDR2 SAAADI. V lost 2 bases, J lost 2 bases, and 3 bases stayed unmatched. The CDR3 totals 14 residues. The CDR3: CASSEGGGPYEQYF. Written as DNA, the CDR3 is TGCGCCAGCAGTGAGGGGGGGGGTCCCTACGAGCAGTACTTC.

This rearrangement joins TRBV7-2 to TRBJ2-1; TRBD2 matches 8 bases. V shed 0 bases, J shed 9 bases, and the junction held 16 bases outside the gene matches. Germline V gene data show CDR1 as SGHTA and CDR2 as FQGNSA. The CDR3 contains 18 residues. The CDR3: CASSLAIPGSGTASEQFF. The CDR3 nucleotides are TGTGCCAGCAGCTTAGCCATCCCGGGTAGCGGGACTGCTAGTGAGCAGTTCTTC.

A single count supports this clone. This chain joins TRBV29-1 and TRBJ2-5, with unresolved D. Deletions cut 1 base from V and 4 bases from J, with 10 bases between. There are 13 residues in the CDR3. Germline-derived CDR1 and CDR2 are SQVTM and ANQGSEA. CDR3 residues: CSVEGVWVETQYF. The CDR3 DNA is TGCAGCGTTGAAGGAGTTTGGGTAGAGACCCAGTACTTC.

The gene calls are TRBV2 and TRBJ2-1; 9 bases map to TRBD2. Germline V gene sequence: CDR1 SNHLY, CDR2 FYNNEI. V lost 8 bases, J lost 1 base, and 15 bases stayed unmatched. The CDR3 totals 18 residues. This chain's CDR3 is CASGGSGSIRGSYNEQFF. In DNA form, the CDR3 reads TGTGCCAGCGGGGGTAGCGGGAGTATAAGGGGGTCCTACAATGAGCAGTTCTTC. Full variable domain (rest looked up from reference TRBV2 and TRBJ2-1): EPEVTQTPSHQVTQMGQEVILRCVPISNHLYFYWYRQILGQKVEFLVSFYNNEISEKSEIFDDQFSVERPDGSNFTLKIRSTKLEDSAMYFCASGGSGSIRGSYNEQFFGPGTRLTVL.

The rearrangement joins TRBV7-3 to TRBJ2-1, with a possible D match to TRBD1 (5 bases). V shed 1 base and J shed 2 bases, with 9 bases lying between them. CDR1 is SGHTA and CDR2 is FQGTGA in the germline V gene. The CDR3 extends over 15 amino acids. The CDR3 protein is CASSLSKGTYNEQFF. CDR3 coding DNA: TGTGCCAGCAGCTTAAGTAAGGGGACCTACAATGAGCAGTTCTTC. Full variable domain (outside the CDR3, taken from reference TRBV7-3 and TRBJ2-1): GAGVSQTPSNKVTEKGKYVELRCDPISGHTALYWYRQSLGQGPEFLIYFQGTGAADDSGLPNDRFFAVRPEGSVSTLKIQRTERGDSAVYLCASSLSKGTYNEQFFGPGTRLTVL.

The gene calls are TRBV12-2 and TRBJ1-4; TRBD1, the table's D call, lacks a check against the DNA. TRBV12-2 is designated a pseudogene. The CDR3 sequence is 16 residues long. The CDR3 reads CASRLRPGQTNEKLFF. The DNA of the CDR3 is TGTGCAAGTCGCCTCAGACCGGGACAGACTAATGAAAAACTGTTTTTT.

This chain connects TRBV6-5 to TRBJ2-1; perhaps D is TRBD1 or TRBD2 (5 bases each). V was shortened by 2 bases and J by 0 bases, with 8 bases between the two germline ends. From germline, CDR1 is MNHEY and CDR2 SVGAGI. CDR3 length: 15 residues. The CDR3 bases are TGTGCCAGCAGTTACCGGGACGGCTCCTACAATGAGCAGTTCTTC. Encoded protein: CASSYRDGSYNEQFF.

The rearrangement links TRBV7-2 to TRBJ1-1; TRBD1 matches at 7 bases. Germline CDR1 and CDR2: SGHTA and FQGNSA. The CDR3 is 15 amino acids. The trim removed 4 bases at V and 4 bases at J, leaving 9 bases unmatched. CDR3 residues: CASSSTGARATEAFF. The CDR3 nucleotides are TGTGCCAGCAGCTCAACAGGGGCACGGGCCACTGAAGCTTTCTTT.

The V and J genes are TRBV4-2 and TRBJ2-5, with 8 positions matching TRBD2. The germline CDR1 and CDR2 sequences are LGHNA and YNFKEQ. V lost 1 base and J lost 5; bases outside the gene matches: 3. The CDR3 sequence is 14 residues long. DNA for the CDR3: TGTGCCAGCAGCCAAGGGACTAGCCTGGAGACCCAGTACTTC. Protein product: CASSQGTSLETQYF.

This clone has just a few counts. V usage is TRBV25-1 and J usage is TRBJ1-1; D remains ambiguous. The germline V gene encodes CDR1 MGHDK and CDR2 SYGVNS. The CDR3 loop spans 11 amino acids. V dropped 3 bases and J dropped 3 bases, with 2 bases sitting between them. This chain's CDR3 is CASSDYTEAFF. CDR3 DNA sequence: TGTGCCAGCAGTGATTACACTGAAGCTTTCTTT.

V is TRBV9 and J is TRBJ1-2; no definite D call. Germline CDR1 is SGDLS and CDR2 is YYNGEE. This CDR3 has 13 amino acids. V was shortened by 2 bases and J by 0 bases, with 5 bases between the two germline ends. DNA for the CDR3: TGTGCCAGCAGCGTTGAATCTAACTATGGCTACACCTTC. The encoded protein is CASSVESNYGYTF.

The chain recombines TRBV10-3 with TRBJ1-5; TRBD1 is a possible D gene (6 bases). Germline values: CDR1 ENHRY, CDR2 SYGVKD. This CDR3 region has 14 residues. The V end was cut by 6 bases, the J end by 4 bases, with 13 bases between. CDR3 DNA sequence: TGTGCCATCAGCGAACAGGGACAAAATCAGCCCCAGCATTTT. This sequence encodes CAISEQGQNQPQHF.

The chain carries TRBV5-4 and TRBJ1-2; the match to TRBD1 covers 10 bases. Germline CDR1 SGHNT, CDR2 YYREEE (reference sequence). The CDR3 totals 16 residues. Losses at the gene ends were 3 bases for V and 4 bases for J; bases not matched to a gene: 9. CDR3 sequence reads: CASSSASGTGAYGYTF. In DNA, the CDR3 is TGTGCCAGCAGCTCGGCTTCCGGGACAGGGGCCTATGGCTACACCTTC.

The genes are TRBV21-1 and TRBJ2-1. TRBV21-1 is marked as a pseudogene. This CDR3 spans 16 amino acids. The DNA for the CDR3 is TGTGCCAGCAGCAGGAAACCGGGACGTCCAGCAAATGAGCAGTTCTTC. It yields the protein CASSRKPGRPANEQFF.

The chain combines TRBV30 with TRBJ2-7; D unresolved. Trimming took 5 bases from V and 5 from J, leaving 13 bases between them. This CDR3 region has 12 residues. Germline V CDR1 and CDR2: GTSNPN, SVGIG (reference sequence). The DNA of the CDR3 is TGTGCCTGGGGACGGAAACAAGACGAGCAGTACTTC. It codes for CAWGRKQDEQYF.